This record covers a single TCR beta chain. The antigen this receptor binds is unknown. No much larger clonotype is one base removed from it; base qualities were not supplied. The CDR3 runs 14 residues from the cysteine to the phenylalanine. The kept DNA is CDR3 alone, 42 bases in frame from the first base. The germline V gene yields MNHEY for CDR1 and SVGAGI for CDR2. The junction carries 14 bases between V and J, which are trimmed by 4 bases and 5 bases respectively. The data originate from a study of T cell changes during pregnancy in multiple sclerosis (dated by TCRdb to between 2019 and 2020). In terms of the full investigation: The study examined how the T cell repertoire changed over the course of pregnancy in women with multiple sclerosis.

The protocol used for the library was the immunoSEQ multiplex PCR assay. Held by TCRdb, this immuneACCESS table contains in-frame sequences only and omits some clones. Under half of the omission traces to an unresolved V gene where checked; the cause of the rest is unknown. This sample holds about 38,000 clones; around nine tenths were observed only once. In total, the top ten clones hold 0.37% of the sample. This TCR was recovered from a female donor in good health, enrolled as a control in a pregnancy study. The sequence joins TRBV6-5 to TRBJ1-1; TRBD1 is a possible D gene, resting on 5 matching bases. Specimen: CD4+ T cells from peripheral blood mononuclear cells, collected after pregnancy. The CDR3 here reads CASSWSGAGTEAFF. The nucleotides are TGTGCCAGCAGTTGGAGTGGGGCTGGAACTGAAGCTTTCTTT.